This passage covers 28 T cell receptor beta chains from one sample sequenced in a study of control samples from healthy donors and cancer patients. Produced via immunoSEQ multiplex PCR; TCRdb's table is partial and in-frame only. The data contain about 170,000 clones, 90% to 95% of them singletons. Sequencing input: blood. Every receptor here comes from a woman between 55 and 75 years old in good health.

V and J are TRBV18 and TRBJ1-5, with D perhaps TRBD1 (5 bases). Trimming took 5 bases from V and 3 from J, leaving 17 bases between them. The CDR3 consists of 16 residues. Germline CDR1 and CDR2: KGHSH and LQKENI. CDR3 sequence reads: CASSIAGLLDNQPQHF. The DNA for the CDR3 is TGTGCCAGCTCAATAGCAGGGCTATTGGACAATCAGCCCCAGCATTTT. Looking up the rest from reference TRBV18 and TRBJ1-5 gives the full variable domain: NAGVMQNPRHLVRRRGQEARLRCSPMKGHSHVYWYRQLPEEGLKFMVYLQKENIIDESGMPKERFSAEFPKEGPSILRIQQVVRGDSAAYFCASSIAGLLDNQPQHFGDGTRLSIL.

V and J are TRBV5-1 and TRBJ1-2; no clear D gene. This CDR3 is built from 15 residues. Germline lookup yields CDR1 SGHRS and CDR2 YFSETQ. Trimming stripped 0 bases from V and 2 bases from J, with 11 bases between. CDR3 loop: CASSLGSANNYGYTF. Here the CDR3 DNA reads TGCGCCAGCAGCTTGGGTTCAGCTAACAACTATGGCTACACCTTC.

The genes are TRBV6-4 and TRBJ2-1, with 12 bases lining up with TRBD2. The J segment lost 4 bases and the V segment lost 4 bases, leaving 5 bases of the junction unmatched. Germline loops: CDR1 MRHNA, CDR2 SNTAGT. The CDR3 extends over 16 amino acids. The CDR3 sequence is CASSVELAGGYNEQFF. CDR3 DNA sequence: TGTGCCAGCAGTGTGGAACTAGCGGGGGGATACAATGAGCAGTTCTTC.

V and J are TRBV6-5 and TRBJ2-2; 10 nucleotides line up with TRBD2. The length of the CDR3 is 15 residues. The V and J ends lost 6 bases and 4 bases, in that order; junction bases with no gene match: 5. The germline V gene encodes CDR1 MNHEY and CDR2 SVGAGI. The CDR3 region is CASRVAGGGTGELFF. The CDR3 DNA is TGTGCCAGCAGGGTAGCGGGGGGCGGCACCGGGGAGCTGTTTTTT.

This clone appeared a few times. The V call is TRBV3-1 (or the pseudogene TRBV3-2), the J call TRBJ2-2; tentatively, D is TRBD1 (6 bases). V was clipped by 1 base and J by 3 bases, with 12 bases between them. The germline V gene has CDR1 LGHDT and CDR2 YNNKEL (reference sequence). This CDR3 comprises 16 residues. CDR3 DNA sequence: TGTGCCAGCAGCCAAGTACACAGGGTAGACACCGGGGAGCTGTTTTTT. Protein product: CASSQVHRVDTGELFF.

This rearrangement joins TRBV6-1 to TRBJ2-7; 12 nucleotides match TRBD2. Losses at the gene ends were 3 bases for V and 5 bases for J; bases not matched to a gene: 5. CDR3 length: 15 residues. Germline V gene lookup returns CDR1 MNHNS and CDR2 SASEGT. DNA for the CDR3: TGTGCCAGCAGTGATCTAGCGGGGGGGCCCCACGAGCAGTACTTC. Translation gives CASSDLAGGPHEQYF.

V and J are TRBV5-1 and TRBJ1-1; D is possibly TRBD1 (5 bases). In germline, CDR1 is SGHRS, CDR2 YFSETQ. CDR3 length: 15 residues. V dropped 4 bases and J dropped 1 base, with 14 bases sitting between them. The CDR3 coding sequence is TGCGCCAGCAGCCTAGGGGACCTCGGGAACACTGAAGCTTTCTTT. Translating it yields CASSLGDLGNTEAFF.

The chain combines TRBV18 with TRBJ1-2; 8 bases line up with TRBD1. Germline lookup yields CDR1 KGHSH and CDR2 LQKENI. Unmatched junction bases numbered 8, after V lost 1 base and J lost 7 bases. The CDR3 sequence is 15 residues long. CDR3 protein: CASSPLGQGRSGYTF. The CDR3 DNA reads TGTGCCAGCTCACCACTTGGACAGGGAAGGTCTGGCTACACCTTC.

The chain employs TRBV3-1 (or the pseudogene TRBV3-2) and TRBJ1-1; no reliable D call. The CDR3 consists of 16 residues. Trimming removed 0 bases from V and 2 bases from J, with 13 bases in between. Germline assignment: CDR1 LGHDT and CDR2 YNNKEL (reference sequence). The CDR3 is CASSQDLFAANTEAFF. The DNA for the CDR3 is TGTGCCAGCAGCCAAGACCTGTTTGCGGCAAACACTGAAGCTTTCTTT.

The rearrangement links TRBV7-2 to TRBJ2-2; 10 positions match TRBD2. The CDR3 covers 16 residues. Trimming cost V 1 base and J 6 bases; bases outside gene matches: 5. The V gene's germline CDR1 is SGHTA and CDR2 FQGNSA. The CDR3, as DNA: TGTGCCAGCAGCTTAGTCGTCAGCGGGGGGGCCGGGGAGCTGTTTTTT. This encodes CASSLVVSGGAGELFF. Full variable domain (missing parts from reference TRBV7-2 and TRBJ2-2): GAGVSQSPSNKVTEKGKDVELRCDPISGHTALYWYRQSLGQGLEFLIYFQGNSAPDKSGLPSDRFSAERTGGSVSTLTIQRTQQEDSAVYLCASSLVVSGGAGELFFGEGSRLTVL.

This clone has only one observation. This chain joins TRBV7-2 and TRBJ1-3; maybe TRBD1 (6 bases). Germline-derived CDR1 and CDR2 are SGHTA and FQGNSA. V lost 5 bases and J 1 base, leaving 21 bases between the germline ends. The CDR3 contains 18 residues. The CDR3 coding sequence is TGTGCCAGCAGCCTCAGGATTGGGGGCCTGACGTCTGGAAACACCATATATTTT. Protein sequence: CASSLRIGGLTSGNTIYF.

V and J are TRBV30 and TRBJ1-2; D unclear. The CDR3 has 13 residues. CDR1 is GTSNPN, CDR2 SVGIG, per germline (reference sequence). The V end was cut by 4 bases, the J end by 8 bases, with 17 bases between. The CDR3 DNA sequence: TGTGCCTGGAATCGGATTCAGTTCGGCGGCTACACCTTC. Protein product: CAWNRIQFGGYTF.

The J gene is TRBJ2-6, the V gene TRBV7-2; D is possibly TRBD1 (6 bases). The CDR3 contains 16 residues. Germline V gene sequence: CDR1 SGHTA, CDR2 FQGNSA. The germline V and J ends were trimmed by 2 bases and 4 bases, with 12 bases remaining between them. The CDR3 nucleotides read TGTGCCAGCAGCTTAATGCACAGGGCAGGGGCCAACGTCCTGACTTTC. This translates into CASSLMHRAGANVLTF. The full variable domain, with the rest looked up from reference TRBV7-2 and TRBJ2-6, is GAGVSQSPSNKVTEKGKDVELRCDPISGHTALYWYRQSLGQGLEFLIYFQGNSAPDKSGLPSDRFSAERTGGSVSTLTIQRTQQEDSAVYLCASSLMHRAGANVLTFGAGSRLTVL.

The chain carries TRBV24-1 and TRBJ2-3; 10 bases fit TRBD1. The CDR3 runs 15 residues. J was trimmed by 3 bases and V by 7 bases; bases with no gene match: 6. Germline CDR1 and CDR2: KGHDR and SFDVKD. CDR3 DNA: TGTGCCACCAGCACGGGACAGGGGAAGACAGATACGCAGTATTTT. Amino acid sequence: CATSTGQGKTDTQYF.

The chain combines TRBV4-3 with TRBJ1-3; D unresolved. CDR1 and CDR2 (germline): LGHNA, YSLEER. Between the trimmed V and J ends, which lost 1 base and 3 bases, there was a span of 10 bases. CDR3 length equals 15 residues. The CDR3 DNA is TGCGCCAGCAGCCAAGGTCGGACTGATGGAAACACCATATATTTT. Residues: CASSQGRTDGNTIYF.

The J gene is TRBJ2-1, the V gene TRBV11-2; 8 bases line up with TRBD2. Germline V lookup: CDR1 SGHAT, CDR2 FQNNGV. J was trimmed by 6 bases and V by 1 base; bases with no gene match: 5. This CDR3 has 15 amino acids. The CDR3: CASSLVSGGANEQFF. CDR3 coding DNA: TGTGCCAGCAGCTTAGTTTCCGGGGGGGCCAATGAGCAGTTCTTC.

This sequence joins TRBV11-2 and TRBJ1-4, with a possible D match to TRBD1 (6 bases). Germline V CDR1 and CDR2: SGHAT, FQNNGV. V was cut by 3 bases and J by 3 bases, with 11 bases left in between. The CDR3 spans 15 residues. The CDR3 DNA reads TGTGCCAGCAGCTTCCTCACAGGGTCTAATGAAAAACTGTTTTTT. Its translation: CASSFLTGSNEKLFF.

The chain combines TRBV14 with TRBJ1-1; D not certain. The CDR3 is 14 amino acids. V was shortened by 4 bases and J by 5 bases, with 14 bases between the two germline ends. Germline CDR1 and CDR2: SGHDN and FVKESK. CDR3 nucleotide sequence: TGTGCCAGCAGCCCCACGGGGTATGGAACTGAAGCTTTCTTT. Amino acids: CASSPTGYGTEAFF.

The genes are TRBV19 and TRBJ1-5, with a possible D match to TRBD1 (6 bases). CDR3 length: 15 amino acids. Trimming removed 8 bases at V and 1 base at J, with 15 bases between. Germline V gene sequence: CDR1 LNHDA, CDR2 SQIVND (reference sequence). For the CDR3, the DNA is TGTGCCAGTGGGGGGCCCAGGGAAAGCAATCAGCCCCAGCATTTT. Translating gives CASGGPRESNQPQHF.

The chain has TRBV20-1 and TRBJ1-2, with D hard to call. Between the trimmed V and J ends, which lost 3 bases and 12 bases, there was a span of 11 bases. The CDR3 spans 10 residues. Germline CDR1 DFQATT, CDR2 SNEGSKA (reference sequence). CDR3 DNA: TGCAGTGCTAGGGCGGGTCCGCACACCTTC. It codes for CSARAGPHTF.

This chain joins TRBV7-9 and TRBJ1-4, with D unclear. The CDR3 contains 15 residues. In germline, CDR1 is SEHNR, CDR2 FQNEAQ (reference sequence). With 1 base removed from V and 2 bases from J, the gap between germline ends came to 8 bases. CDR3 protein: CASSLDGVTNEKLFF. CDR3 nucleotide sequence: TGTGCCAGCAGCTTAGACGGGGTGACTAATGAAAAACTGTTTTTT.

The chain couples TRBV7-2 to TRBJ2-1, with TRBD2 matching over 10 bases. Per the germline V gene, CDR1 is SGHTA and CDR2 is FQGNSA. The CDR3 loop spans 15 amino acids. Trimming at V came to 1 base and at J to 7 bases, leaving 4 bases not matched to a gene. For the CDR3, the DNA is TGTGCCAGCAGCTTAGAACTAGCGGGGCGTAATGAGCAGTTCTTC. The encoded protein is CASSLELAGRNEQFF.

J is TRBJ1-5 and V is TRBV6-6, with unresolved D. CDR3 length equals 13 residues. Germline V gives CDR1 MNHNY, CDR2 SVGAGI (reference sequence). Between the trimmed V and J ends, which lost 7 bases and 2 bases, there was a span of 9 bases. The DNA for the CDR3 is TGTGCCAGCAAACCACTGGGCAATCAGCCCCAGCATTTT. It codes for CASKPLGNQPQHF.

The chain uses TRBV7-9 and TRBJ2-1; TRBD2 matches at 10 bases. The junction had 10 bases not matched to a gene; V was cut back by 0 bases and J by 8 bases. The CDR3 runs to 17 residues. Per germline, CDR1 SEHNR and CDR2 FQNEAQ (reference sequence). As DNA, the CDR3 is TGTGCCAGCAGCTTAGCTTCTAGCGGGGGCCCTGGGTATGAGCAGTTCTTC. Translation gives CASSLASSGGPGYEQFF.

The chain links TRBV2 to TRBJ1-5, with D unclear. Trimming took off 8 bases at V and 0 bases at J, with 11 bases between the two ends. Looked up from germline, CDR1 is SNHLY and CDR2 is FYNNEI. This CDR3 spans 14 amino acids. CDR3 coding DNA: TGTGCCAGCGATAGGACGGCTAGCAATCAGCCCCAGCATTTT. This encodes CASDRTASNQPQHF. Full variable domain (missing parts from reference TRBV2 and TRBJ1-5): EPEVTQTPSHQVTQMGQEVILRCVPISNHLYFYWYRQILGQKVEFLVSFYNNEISEKSEIFDDQFSVERPDGSNFTLKIRSTKLEDSAMYFCASDRTASNQPQHFGDGTRLSIL.

The CDR3 protein is CASSLRTIPTDTQYF. As DNA, the CDR3 is TGTGCCAGCAGCCTGAGAACCATTCCCACAGATACGCAGTATTTT. The rearrangement links TRBV5-6 to TRBJ2-3; D is uncertain. V was pared by 4 bases and J by 2 bases, with 14 bases between. The CDR3 contains 15 residues. Germline CDR1 is SGHDT and CDR2 is YYEEEE.

V gene TRBV6-6 combines with J gene TRBJ2-7, with TRBD1 identical over 8 bases. With 5 bases clipped from V and 4 bases from J, the junction kept 7 bases outside the gene matches. The CDR3 is made up of 14 amino acids. Germline-derived CDR1 and CDR2 are MNHNY and SVGAGI (reference sequence). The CDR3 here is CASSRDRGLYEQYF. The CDR3 nucleotides read TGTGCCAGCAGTCGAGACAGGGGTTTATACGAGCAGTACTTC.

The chain uses TRBV7-8 and TRBJ1-2; D is unresolved. The CDR3 loop spans 14 amino acids. Germline CDR1 is SGHVS and CDR2 is FQNEAQ. Trimming pared 4 bases from V and 4 bases from J, leaving 13 bases between. CDR3 DNA: TGTGCCAGCAGCTCCCGGGAGGGTAGCTATGGCTACACCTTC. Residues: CASSSREGSYGYTF.